This entry concerns a single TCR beta chain. Its antigen is unknown. Read sequence stops 3 residues before the CDR3 end, and the germline J gene provides the missing end. Sequencing was performed with immunoSEQ multiplex PCR; in TCRdb, only in-frame clones are kept and a portion is missing. The listing records approximately 31,000 clones. This sample is drawn from a study of Tregs in tolerant kidney transplant recipients. Whole-study findings and limits: The small number of patients limits these findings pending further validation.

Germline V lookup: CDR1 MNHEY, CDR2 SVGEGT. The length of the CDR3 is 13 residues. V was pared by 2 bases and J by 4 bases, with 8 bases between. Here the sequenced sample was CD8+ T cells from blood, taken before the transplant. The chain recombines TRBV6-2 or TRBV6-3 with TRBJ1-2; the D gene is possibly TRBD1 (6 bases). The receptor's source is a human donor who received a combined kidney and bone marrow transplant. Here the CDR3 reads CASSYMGAYGYTF. CDR3 DNA, as far as it was read: TGTGCCAGCAGTTACATGGGGGCCTATGGC.